Listed below are T cell receptor beta chains from one sample, sequenced in a study of OX40 agonist ivuxolimab in advanced cancers. This table comes from immunoSEQ multiplex PCR, and its TCRdb copy is limited to in-frame clones, with some not included. The sample records 80,000 to 100,000 clones, approximately 91% being singletons. Sequences were derived from CD4+ or CD8+ T cells sorted from blood, sampled in a trial of the OX40 agonist ivuxolimab. All receptors come from an adult with an advanced solid tumor such as melanoma, head and neck, liver or kidney cancer. Both conserved end residues are part of each CDR3. The order of the fields is CDR3 protein, V gene.

CASSLAQDTGTEAFF	TRBV5-1
CASSSTRDKETQYF	TRBV5-6
CASTPAGANTGELFF	TRBV7-8
CASSEHRTGGLGEQFF	TRBV9
CASSPGGYTDTQYF	TRBV7-9
CASSARPEGPEAFF	TRBV4-2
CASSLAGQVYEQYF	TRBV5-4
CASRGRGALGTEAFF	TRBV6-5
CASSSGTGGFYEQYF	TRBV2
CASSQRDSGDGYTF	TRBV4-2
CASSYSPARYNEQFF	TRBV7-3
CASNEGVTVNTGELFF	TRBV7-2
CASNGIMNTEAFF	TRBV6-5
CASSLDLGDNSYEQYF	TRBV5-4
CASSRTAWTSGKETQYF	TRBV18
CASTSGGAVTGELFF	TRBV19
CASSIQGHGNTIYF	TRBV19
CASSLGVRNTGELFF	TRBV7-2
CASSSGPPSSYNEQFF	TRBV7-3
CASSFSRGGGTNEQFF	TRBV11-2
CASSRDRGGNSPLHF	TRBV27
CASSGLGGSTEAFF	TRBV5-1
CASSQDYAGIKRETQYF	TRBV4-3
CASSLAASDGELFF	TRBV7-2
CASTGSVTEAFF	TRBV6-1
CASRSGTGTGEQYF	TRBV7-9
CASGEQGFGYGYTF	TRBV28
CASSLGRGANTGELFF	TRBV5-4
CASSLTSGYNEQFF	TRBV7-2
CAWSGMTGTEAFF	TRBV30
CASSLEDRGRPGNQPQHF	TRBV11-2
CASSERTSRGDTQYF	TRBV28
CASSYDGRADEQYF	TRBV6-5
CASSYQGAGEKLFF	TRBV6-5
CASSEGDRGYYEQYF	TRBV9
CAWSVRARREDTEAFF	TRBV30
CASSLGTADSGNTIYF	TRBV7-2
CASSFTPDTQYF	TRBV7-9
CASSELVSSYNEQFF	TRBV5-4
CASSEFWGSTDTQYF	TRBV6-1
CASSLTWGTGGVNYGYTF	TRBV4-1
CASSEGSDTQYF	TRBV6-6
CASSGGADTQYF	TRBV7-8
CASSLLESTEAFF	TRBV11-2
CASSPGEKLFF	TRBV6-6
CASTPGGGRTGELFF	TRBV27
CASSLTTGGEYEQYF	TRBV7-8
CASSYLQGSGELFF	TRBV6-5